Following are 9 T cell receptor beta chains from one sample sequenced in a study of shared clonotypes between healthy human individuals. Only in-frame clones appear in the TCRdb table, and some are missing; sequencing was by immunoSEQ multiplex PCR. The sample has 2 million to 2.5 million clones, almost 96% seen once. The source material was naive CD4+ T cells sorted from blood. Subset: CD45RA+ positively selected. These receptors were obtained from a man younger than 35 in good health.

The V call is TRBV7-2, the J call TRBJ2-7, with D possibly being TRBD2 (7 bases). The CDR3 extends over 15 amino acids. Germline CDR1 reads SGHTA; CDR2 reads FQGNSA. The V end lost 4 bases, the J end lost 7 bases, and 20 bases lay between the germline ends. The chain's CDR3 is CASSSYKSGEGEQYF. The CDR3 bases are TGTGCCAGCAGCTCTTATAAGTCAGGGGAGGGAGAGCAGTACTTC.

V gene TRBV5-1 combines with J gene TRBJ2-5, with a tentative D call TRBD1 (6 bases). Germline V gene data show CDR1 as SGHRS and CDR2 as YFSETQ. The V end lost 7 bases, the J end lost 5 bases, and 21 bases lay between the germline ends. The CDR3 has 15 amino acids. CDR3: CASATEQGGGETQYF. The CDR3 region has the DNA TGCGCCAGCGCGACCGAACAGGGCGGTGGGGAGACCCAGTACTTC.

This chain joins TRBV18 and TRBJ2-1, with a tentative D call TRBD2 (5 bases). The germline CDR1 and CDR2 sequences are KGHSH and LQKENI. This CDR3 comprises 18 residues. The germline V and J ends were trimmed by 0 bases and 0 bases, with 15 bases remaining between them. CDR3 nucleotides: TGTGCCAGCTCACCACCGGGAGCAGGCCGACCCTCCTACAATGAGCAGTTCTTC. This translates into CASSPPGAGRPSYNEQFF. Drawing the rest from reference TRBV18 and TRBJ2-1, the complete variable domain is NAGVMQNPRHLVRRRGQEARLRCSPMKGHSHVYWYRQLPEEGLKFMVYLQKENIIDESGMPKERFSAEFPKEGPSILRIQQVVRGDSAAYFCASSPPGAGRPSYNEQFFGPGTRLTVL.

The rearrangement joins TRBV28 to TRBJ2-1; no reliable D call. V lost 6 bases and J lost 1, with 13 bases in between. Germline loops: CDR1 MDHEN, CDR2 SYDVKM. The CDR3 has 15 residues. The CDR3 sequence is CASSLSGWSYNEQFF. DNA for the CDR3: TGTGCCAGCAGCCTAAGTGGGTGGTCCTACAATGAGCAGTTCTTC.

The CDR3 protein is CASSTGLATRYEQYF. The DNA of the CDR3 is TGCGCCAGCAGCACCGGACTAGCAACCAGGTACGAGCAGTACTTC. This chain links TRBV5-1 with TRBJ2-7, with 8 bases aligning to TRBD2. With 4 bases clipped from V and 4 bases from J, the junction kept 10 bases outside the gene matches. Germline V gene lookup returns CDR1 SGHRS and CDR2 YFSETQ. The CDR3 runs to 15 residues.

The rearrangement uses TRBV25-1 and TRBJ1-2; D is uncertain. CDR3 length: 14 residues. The germline V gene has CDR1 MGHDK and CDR2 SYGVNS. V gave up 5 bases and J gave up 7 bases, with 17 bases separating them. The CDR3 DNA sequence: TGTGCCAGCAGTTTGGGCACGGAGTGGTTTGGCTACACCTTC. This sequence encodes CASSLGTEWFGYTF.

This clone was detected once. The chain has TRBV7-2 and TRBJ2-1; tentative D call: TRBD2 (5 bases). CDR1 and CDR2 (germline): SGHTA, FQGNSA. This CDR3 has 16 amino acids. Trimming left V 5 bases short and J 7 bases short, with 21 bases between. The CDR3 nucleotides are TGTGCCAGCAGCCCTATGATGGGCGGGTATTTAAATGAGCAGTTCTTC. Its translation: CASSPMMGGYLNEQFF.

This sequence joins TRBV10-3 and TRBJ1-2; no clear D. Looked up from germline, CDR1 is ENHRY and CDR2 is SYGVKD. The CDR3 is 14 residues long. The V and J ends lost 4 bases and 5 bases respectively, with 14 bases between them. The CDR3 DNA reads as TGTGCCATCAGTGGCCCGGGGAGCGGTTATGGCTACACCTTC. As protein: CAISGPGSGYGYTF.

This clone was detected once. This sample includes further DNA sequences coding for the same CDR3. The chain recombines TRBV7-8 with TRBJ1-2; D is ambiguous. The CDR3 spans 12 residues. CDR1 SGHVS and CDR2 FQNEAQ come from the germline V gene. Trimming shortened V by 5 bases and J by 5 bases, and 9 bases separated the two germline ends. CDR3 residues: CASSPGGYGYTF. The CDR3, as DNA: TGTGCCAGCAGCCCCGGAGGGTATGGCTACACCTTC.